This T cell receptor beta chain was retrieved from a study of T cell repertoires in cytomegalovirus infection. From the reads, TCRdb called clonotypes with MiXCR, one entry per CDR3 protein. The data show hundreds of thousands of distinct CDR3 sequences, 22% seen once. This clonotype has a handful of counts. Germline loops: CDR1 SQVTM, CDR2 ANQGSEA. After removal of 4 bases from V and 4 bases from J, the junction contained 2 bases not matched to a gene. CDR3 length: 12 amino acids. V and J are TRBV29-1 and TRBJ1-1; 8 bases are shared with TRBD1. Input material: CD8+ T cells from PBMCs. The sequence was collected from a human donor in good health (CMV status not recorded). Some clones in this sample may be carry-over from other donors' samples. The CDR3: CSVVTGGTEAFF. The CDR3 DNA sequence: TGCAGCGTTGTCACAGGGGGCACTGAAGCTTTCTTT.